This T cell receptor beta chain was sequenced for a study of T cells in Graves' hyperthyroidism and ophthalmopathy. RNA transcripts served as the template for amplifying TCR beta CDR3 regions. The TCR CDR3 was amplified in a first-round RT-PCR using the HTBI primer set. TCRdb re-derived calls from the multiplex PCR reads in MiXCR, one entry per CDR3 protein. The top ten hold approximately 20% of the sample, which has 160,000 or so distinct CDR3 sequences, 9.4% seen once. This CDR3 is built from 14 residues. V was cut by 1 base and J by 7 bases, with 13 bases left in between. Germline V lookup: CDR1 LGHDT, CDR2 YNNKEL (reference sequence). This clonotype has at least ten counts. Its antigen is currently unknown. Whole-study findings and limits: In simple terms, a model built on 13 V-J features told ophthalmopathy apart from stable hyperthyroidism.

V is TRBV3-1 and J is TRBJ2-5, with unresolved D. This TCR derives from a woman between 18 and 29 years old with Graves' hyperthyroidism that later progressed to Graves' ophthalmopathy. Source material: blood. CDR3 DNA: TGTGCCAGCAGCCAAGGAGGCTTGTATGGGACCCAGTACTTC. It yields the protein CASSQGGLYGTQYF.